This T cell receptor beta chain was recorded in a study of T cell responses to AZD1222 COVID-19 vaccine. With respect to this clone: Antigen specificity is unknown.

Study-level results: Vaccine-associated CD4 TCRs ranged over spike, dominating at 160-218 and 743-854. Clonal diversity may have been underestimated in mostly white British donors.

Clones were sequenced by immunoSEQ multiplex PCR, and TCRdb holds only the in-frame ones, with some missing. The repertoire holds about 140,000 clones, roughly 82% seen once, with over 3.5% in the top ten. The sequenced sample was peripheral blood, obtained on day 0 of AZD1222 vaccination. The receptor was isolated from an adult in good health.

CDR3 in amino acids: CASSFAGKETQYF. The CDR3 DNA sequence: TGTGCCAGCAGTTTTGCAGGGAAAGAGACCCAGTACTTC. The rearrangement links TRBV28 to TRBJ2-5, with D perhaps matching TRBD1 (5 bases). Germline loops: CDR1 MDHEN, CDR2 SYDVKM. This CDR3 region has 13 residues. Trimming stripped 3 bases from V and 3 bases from J, with 8 bases between. The whole variable domain, remainder taken from reference TRBV28 and TRBJ2-5, is DVKVTQSSRYLVKRTGEKVFLECVQDMDHENMFWYRQDPGLGLRLIYFSYDVKMKEKGDIPEGYSVSREKKERFSLILESASTNQTSMYLCASSFAGKETQYFGPGTRLLVL.